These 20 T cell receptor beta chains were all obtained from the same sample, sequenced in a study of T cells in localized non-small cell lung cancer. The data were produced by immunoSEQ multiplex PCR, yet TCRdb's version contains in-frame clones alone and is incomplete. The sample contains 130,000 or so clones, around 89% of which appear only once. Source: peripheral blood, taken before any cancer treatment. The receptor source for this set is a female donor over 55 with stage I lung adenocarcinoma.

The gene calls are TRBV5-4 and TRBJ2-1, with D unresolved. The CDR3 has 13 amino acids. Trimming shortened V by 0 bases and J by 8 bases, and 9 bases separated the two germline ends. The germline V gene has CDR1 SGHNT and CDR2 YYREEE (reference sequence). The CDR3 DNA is TGTGCCAGCAGCTTGGCTGGGGTTGATGAGCAGTTCTTC. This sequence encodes CASSLAGVDEQFF.

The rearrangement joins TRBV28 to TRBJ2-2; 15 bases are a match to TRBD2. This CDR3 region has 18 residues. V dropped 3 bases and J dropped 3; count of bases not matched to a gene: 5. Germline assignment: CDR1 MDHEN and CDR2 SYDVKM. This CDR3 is CASSFGLAGGPYTGELFF. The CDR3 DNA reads TGTGCCAGCAGTTTTGGACTAGCGGGAGGGCCTTACACCGGGGAGCTGTTTTTT.

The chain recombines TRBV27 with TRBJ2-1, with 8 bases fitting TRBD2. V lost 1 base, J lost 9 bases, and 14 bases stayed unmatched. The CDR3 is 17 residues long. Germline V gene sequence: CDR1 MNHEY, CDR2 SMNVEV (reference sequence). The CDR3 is CASSLYVEREPRSEQFF. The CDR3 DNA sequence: TGTGCCAGCAGTTTATACGTCGAGCGGGAGCCCCGAAGTGAGCAGTTCTTC.

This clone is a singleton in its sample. This chain's CDR3 is CASSLVGTSGSYEQYF. In nucleotides, the CDR3 is TGTGCCAGCAGCTTAGTGGGGACTAGCGGTTCCTACGAGCAGTACTTC. The V and J genes are TRBV7-6 and TRBJ2-7, with 11 bases matching TRBD2. Germline V gene sequence: CDR1 SGHVS, CDR2 FNYEAQ. CDR3 length: 16 residues. The ends lost 1 base at V and 1 base at J; junction bases unmatched: 3.

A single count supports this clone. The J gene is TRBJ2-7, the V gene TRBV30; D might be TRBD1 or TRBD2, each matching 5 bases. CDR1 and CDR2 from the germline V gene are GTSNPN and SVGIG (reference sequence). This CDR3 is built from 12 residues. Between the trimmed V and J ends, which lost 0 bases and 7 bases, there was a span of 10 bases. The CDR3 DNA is TGTGCCTGGAGTGTATCAGAGGGGGAGCAGTACTTC. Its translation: CAWSVSEGEQYF.

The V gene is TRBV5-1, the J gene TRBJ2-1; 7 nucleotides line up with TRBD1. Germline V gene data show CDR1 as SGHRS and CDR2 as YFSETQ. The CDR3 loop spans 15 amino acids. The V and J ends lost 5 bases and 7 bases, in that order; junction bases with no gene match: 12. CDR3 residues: CASSGALTGLNEQFF. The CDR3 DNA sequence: TGCGCCAGCAGTGGCGCCCTGACAGGGCTGAATGAGCAGTTCTTC.

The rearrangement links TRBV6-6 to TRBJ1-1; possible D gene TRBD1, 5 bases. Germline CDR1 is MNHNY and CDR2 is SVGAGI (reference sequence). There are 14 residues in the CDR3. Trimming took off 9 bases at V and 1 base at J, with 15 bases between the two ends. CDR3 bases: TGTGCCAGTCCACCGGCAGGGCAGAACACTGAAGCTTTCTTT. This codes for CASPPAGQNTEAFF.

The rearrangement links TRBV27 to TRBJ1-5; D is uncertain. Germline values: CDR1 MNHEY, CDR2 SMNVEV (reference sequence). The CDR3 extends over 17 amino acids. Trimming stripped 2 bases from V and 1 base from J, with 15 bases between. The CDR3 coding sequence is TGTGCCAGCAGTTTACCCCCGGCGTTGGCGAGCAATCAGCCCCAGCATTTT. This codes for CASSLPPALASNQPQHF.

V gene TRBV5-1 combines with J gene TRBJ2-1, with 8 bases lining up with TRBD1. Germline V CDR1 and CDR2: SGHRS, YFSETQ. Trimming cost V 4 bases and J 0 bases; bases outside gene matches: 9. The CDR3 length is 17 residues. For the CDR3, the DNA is TGCGCCAGCAGCGGACAGGGCGAGGAAAGCTCCTACAATGAGCAGTTCTTC. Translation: CASSGQGEESSYNEQFF.

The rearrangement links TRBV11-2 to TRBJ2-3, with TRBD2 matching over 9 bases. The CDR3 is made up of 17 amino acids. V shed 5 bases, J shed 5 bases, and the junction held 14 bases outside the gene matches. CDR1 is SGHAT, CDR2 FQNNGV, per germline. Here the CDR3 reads CASSLLTGAGGVDTQYF. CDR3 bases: TGTGCCAGCAGCCTTCTTACGGGGGCGGGAGGGGTAGATACGCAGTATTTT.

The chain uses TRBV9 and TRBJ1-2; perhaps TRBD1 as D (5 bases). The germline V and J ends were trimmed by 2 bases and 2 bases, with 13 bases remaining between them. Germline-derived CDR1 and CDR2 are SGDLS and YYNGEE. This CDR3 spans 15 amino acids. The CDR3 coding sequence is TGTGCCAGCAGCGTCCTCCAGGGCCCGAACTATGGCTACACCTTC. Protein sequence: CASSVLQGPNYGYTF.

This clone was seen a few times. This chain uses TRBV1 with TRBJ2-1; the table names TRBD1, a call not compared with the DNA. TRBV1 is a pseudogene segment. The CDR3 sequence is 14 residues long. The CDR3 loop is CTSSQDRGRIEQFF. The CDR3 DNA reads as TGCACCAGCAGCCAAGACAGGGGGCGGATTGAGCAGTTCTTC.

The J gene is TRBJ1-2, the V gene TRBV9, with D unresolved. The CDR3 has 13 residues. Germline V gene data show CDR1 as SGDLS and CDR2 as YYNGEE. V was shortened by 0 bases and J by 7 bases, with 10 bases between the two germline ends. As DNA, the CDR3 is TGTGCCAGCAGCGTAGGGTCGACGGCTGGCTACACCTTC. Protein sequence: CASSVGSTAGYTF. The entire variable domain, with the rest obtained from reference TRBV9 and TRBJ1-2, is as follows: DSGVTQTPKHLITATGQRVTLRCSPRSGDLSVYWYQQSLDQGLQFLIQYYNGEERAKGNILERFSAQQFPDLHSELNLSSLELGDSALYFCASSVGSTAGYTFGSGTRLTVV.

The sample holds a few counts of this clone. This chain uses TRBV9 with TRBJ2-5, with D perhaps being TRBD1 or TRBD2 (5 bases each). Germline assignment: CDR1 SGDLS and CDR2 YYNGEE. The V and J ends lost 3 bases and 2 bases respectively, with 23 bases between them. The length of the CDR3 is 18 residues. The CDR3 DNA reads TGTGCCAGCAGCGACCCAAAGGGACCCAGAGGGCTACAAGAGACCCAGTACTTC. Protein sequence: CASSDPKGPRGLQETQYF.

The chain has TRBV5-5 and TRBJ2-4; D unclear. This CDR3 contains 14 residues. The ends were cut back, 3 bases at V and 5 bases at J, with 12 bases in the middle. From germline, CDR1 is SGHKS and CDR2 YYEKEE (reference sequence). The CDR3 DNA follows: TGTGCCAGCAGCTATATTAACCCGCAAAACATTCAGTACTTC. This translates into CASSYINPQNIQYF. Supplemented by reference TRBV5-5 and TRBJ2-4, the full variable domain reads DAGVTQSPTHLIKTRGQQVTLRCSPISGHKSVSWYQQVLGQGPQFIFQYYEKEERGRGNFPDRFSARQFPNYSSELNVNALLLGDSALYLCASSYINPQNIQYFGAGTRLSVL.

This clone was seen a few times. The CDR3 DNA is TGTGCCAGCAACCTACAGGGGGCCGGGGAGCTGTTTTTT. Its protein product is CASNLQGAGELFF. The rearrangement uses TRBV6-5 and TRBJ2-2, with 8 bases fitting TRBD1. Germline V CDR1 and CDR2: MNHEY, SVGAGI. V trimming: 7 bases; J trimming: 6 bases; junction bases outside the gene matches: 4. This CDR3 region has 13 residues.

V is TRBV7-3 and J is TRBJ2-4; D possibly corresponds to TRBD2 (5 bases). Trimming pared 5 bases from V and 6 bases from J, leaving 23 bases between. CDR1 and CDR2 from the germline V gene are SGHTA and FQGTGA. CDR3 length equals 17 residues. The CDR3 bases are TGTGCCAGCAGCCCATTCGGACGGGGTCCAAACGGAAACATTCAGTACTTC. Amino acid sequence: CASSPFGRGPNGNIQYF. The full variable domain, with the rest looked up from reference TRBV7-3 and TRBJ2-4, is GAGVSQTPSNKVTEKGKYVELRCDPISGHTALYWYRQSLGQGPEFLIYFQGTGAADDSGLPNDRFFAVRPEGSVSTLKIQRTERGDSAVYLCASSPFGRGPNGNIQYFGAGTRLSVL.

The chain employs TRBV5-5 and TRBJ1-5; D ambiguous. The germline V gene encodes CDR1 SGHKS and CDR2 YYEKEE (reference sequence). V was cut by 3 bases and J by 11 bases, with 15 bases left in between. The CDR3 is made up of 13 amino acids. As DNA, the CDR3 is TGTGCCAGCAGCTGGTCACAAGAAACAGCCCAGCATTTT. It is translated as CASSWSQETAQHF.

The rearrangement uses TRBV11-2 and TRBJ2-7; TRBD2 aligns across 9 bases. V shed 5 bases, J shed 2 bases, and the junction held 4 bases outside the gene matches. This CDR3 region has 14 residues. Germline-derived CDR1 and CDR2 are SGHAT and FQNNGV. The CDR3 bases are TGTGCCAGCAGCCGTAGCGGGGGAGCCTACGAGCAGTACTTC. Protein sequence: CASSRSGGAYEQYF.

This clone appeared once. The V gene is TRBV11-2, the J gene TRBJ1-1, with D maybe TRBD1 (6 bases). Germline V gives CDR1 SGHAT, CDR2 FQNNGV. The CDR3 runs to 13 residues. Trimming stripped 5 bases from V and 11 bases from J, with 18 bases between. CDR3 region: CASSPGWGRGAFF. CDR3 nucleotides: TGTGCCAGCAGCCCCGGCTGGGGCAGGGGTGCTTTCTTT.